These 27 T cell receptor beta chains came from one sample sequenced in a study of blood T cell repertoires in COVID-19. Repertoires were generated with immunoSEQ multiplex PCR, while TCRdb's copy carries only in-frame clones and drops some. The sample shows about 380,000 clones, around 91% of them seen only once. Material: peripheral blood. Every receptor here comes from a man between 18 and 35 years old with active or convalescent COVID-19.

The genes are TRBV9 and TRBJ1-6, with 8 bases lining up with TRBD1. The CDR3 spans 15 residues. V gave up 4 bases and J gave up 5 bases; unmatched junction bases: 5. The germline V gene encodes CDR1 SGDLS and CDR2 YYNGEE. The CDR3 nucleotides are TGTGCCAGCAGCACCTCGGGACAGGATAATTCACCCCTCCACTTT. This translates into CASSTSGQDNSPLHF.

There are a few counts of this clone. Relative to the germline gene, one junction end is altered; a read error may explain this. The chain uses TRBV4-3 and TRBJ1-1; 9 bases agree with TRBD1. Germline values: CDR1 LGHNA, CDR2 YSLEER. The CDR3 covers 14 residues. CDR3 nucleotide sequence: TGCGCCAGCAGCCAAGGATCTCGGACAGGGGCCCCCTCCTTT. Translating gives CASSQGSRTGAPSF.

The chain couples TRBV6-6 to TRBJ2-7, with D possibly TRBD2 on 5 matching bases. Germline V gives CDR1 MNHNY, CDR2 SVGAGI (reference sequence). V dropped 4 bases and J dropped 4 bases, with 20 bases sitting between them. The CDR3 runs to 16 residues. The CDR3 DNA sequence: TGTGCCAGCAGTTCACCCCTAGAGACTGCGGGTTACGAGCAGTACTTC. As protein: CASSSPLETAGYEQYF.

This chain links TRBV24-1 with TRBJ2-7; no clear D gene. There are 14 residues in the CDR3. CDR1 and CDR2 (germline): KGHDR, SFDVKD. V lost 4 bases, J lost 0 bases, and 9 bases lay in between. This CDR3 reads CATSDPKHSYEQYF. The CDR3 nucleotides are TGTGCCACCAGTGACCCAAAACACTCCTACGAGCAGTACTTC.

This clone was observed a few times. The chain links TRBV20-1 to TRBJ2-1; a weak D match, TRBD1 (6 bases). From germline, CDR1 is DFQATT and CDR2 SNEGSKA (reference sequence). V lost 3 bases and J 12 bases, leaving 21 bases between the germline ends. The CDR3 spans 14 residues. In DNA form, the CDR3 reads TGCAGTGCTAGTGTCGCAGGGGATACGGCTATGCAGTTCTTC. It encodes CSASVAGDTAMQFF.

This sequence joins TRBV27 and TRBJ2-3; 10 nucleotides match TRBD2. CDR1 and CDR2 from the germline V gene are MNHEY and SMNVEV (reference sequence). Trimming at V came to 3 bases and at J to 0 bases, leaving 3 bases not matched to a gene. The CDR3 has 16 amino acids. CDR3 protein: CASSFSGRISTDTQYF. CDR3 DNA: TGTGCCAGCAGTTTTAGCGGGAGGATCAGCACAGATACGCAGTATTTT.

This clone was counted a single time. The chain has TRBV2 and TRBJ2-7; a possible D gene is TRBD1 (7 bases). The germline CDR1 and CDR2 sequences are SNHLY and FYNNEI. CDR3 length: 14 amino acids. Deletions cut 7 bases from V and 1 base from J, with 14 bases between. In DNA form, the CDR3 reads TGTGCCAGCAACCTGGAGGGGGCGTCCTACGAGCAGTACTTC. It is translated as CASNLEGASYEQYF.

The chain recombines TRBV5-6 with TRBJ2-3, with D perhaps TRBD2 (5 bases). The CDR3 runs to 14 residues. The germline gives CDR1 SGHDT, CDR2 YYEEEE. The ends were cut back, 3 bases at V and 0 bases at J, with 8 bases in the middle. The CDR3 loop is CASSSGSSTDTQYF. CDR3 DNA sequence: TGTGCCAGCAGCTCGGGATCTAGCACAGATACGCAGTATTTT.

The CDR3 region is CASSPALGPGGNQPQHF. CDR3 nucleotide sequence: TGTGCCAGCAGCCCTGCCCTGGGGCCGGGTGGCAATCAGCCCCAGCATTTT. The gene calls are TRBV7-8 and TRBJ1-5; a weak D match, TRBD1 (5 bases). Germline V gene data show CDR1 as SGHVS and CDR2 as FQNEAQ. The CDR3 is 17 residues long. The V end lost 5 bases, the J end lost 2 bases, and 19 bases lay between the germline ends.

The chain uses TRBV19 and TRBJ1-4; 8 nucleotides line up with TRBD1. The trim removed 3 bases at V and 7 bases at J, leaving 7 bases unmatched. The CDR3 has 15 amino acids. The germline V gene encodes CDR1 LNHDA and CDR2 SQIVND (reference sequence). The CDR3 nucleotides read TGTGCCAGTAGTATCGGAGACAGGGGCGGTGAAAAACTGTTTTTT. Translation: CASSIGDRGGEKLFF.

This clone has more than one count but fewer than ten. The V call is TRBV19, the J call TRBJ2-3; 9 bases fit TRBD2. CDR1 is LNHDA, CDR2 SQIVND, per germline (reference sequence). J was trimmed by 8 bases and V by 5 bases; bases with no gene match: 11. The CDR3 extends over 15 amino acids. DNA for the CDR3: TGTGCCAGTAGTCCTTCTAGCGGGGCTGGGGGTACGCAGTATTTT. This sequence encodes CASSPSSGAGGTQYF.

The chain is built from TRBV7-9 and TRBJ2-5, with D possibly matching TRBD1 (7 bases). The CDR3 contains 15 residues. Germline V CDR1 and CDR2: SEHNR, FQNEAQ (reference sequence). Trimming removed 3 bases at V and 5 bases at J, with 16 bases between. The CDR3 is CASSFLAGTEETQYF. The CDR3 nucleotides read TGTGCCAGCAGCTTTCTGGCGGGGACAGAGGAGACCCAGTACTTC.

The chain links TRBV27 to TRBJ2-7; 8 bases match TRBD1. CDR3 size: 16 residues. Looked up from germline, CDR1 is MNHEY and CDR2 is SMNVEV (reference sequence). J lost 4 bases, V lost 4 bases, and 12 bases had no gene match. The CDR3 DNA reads TGTGCCAGCAGTTATGGCCCGACAGGGGTAAGGTACGAGCAGTACTTC. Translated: CASSYGPTGVRYEQYF.

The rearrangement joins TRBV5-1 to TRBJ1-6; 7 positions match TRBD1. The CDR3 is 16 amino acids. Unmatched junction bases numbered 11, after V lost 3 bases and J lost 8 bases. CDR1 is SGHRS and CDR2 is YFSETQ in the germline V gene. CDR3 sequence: CASSSSGTVFDSPLHF. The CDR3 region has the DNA TGCGCCAGCAGCTCGTCCGGGACAGTATTTGATTCACCCCTCCACTTT. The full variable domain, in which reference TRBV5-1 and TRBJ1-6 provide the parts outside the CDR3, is KAGVTQTPRYLIKTRGQQVTLSCSPISGHRSVSWYQQTPGQGLQFLFEYFSETQRNKGNFPGRFSGRQFSNSRSEMNVSTLELGDSALYLCASSSSGTVFDSPLHFGNGTRLTVT.

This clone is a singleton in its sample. The CDR3 nucleotides read TGCGCCAGCAGCCGGACAGGGGACCTCGACTACGAGCAGTACTTC. Its protein product is CASSRTGDLDYEQYF. This chain links TRBV5-1 with TRBJ2-7; the match to TRBD1 covers 9 bases. The CDR3 is 15 amino acids. The V segment lost 4 bases and the J segment 3 bases; nucleotides outside the gene matches: 8. Germline CDR1 is SGHRS and CDR2 is YFSETQ.

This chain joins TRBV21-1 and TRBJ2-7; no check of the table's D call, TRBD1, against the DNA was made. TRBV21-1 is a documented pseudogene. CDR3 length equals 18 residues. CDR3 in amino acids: CASTYATRQGMLSYEQYF. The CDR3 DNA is TGTGCCAGCACCTACGCAACACGACAGGGAATGCTCTCCTACGAGCAGTACTTC.

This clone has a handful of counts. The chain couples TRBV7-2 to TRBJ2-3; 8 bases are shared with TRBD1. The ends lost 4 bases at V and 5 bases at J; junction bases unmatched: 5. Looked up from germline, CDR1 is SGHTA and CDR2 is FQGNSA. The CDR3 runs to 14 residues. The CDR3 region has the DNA TGTGCCAGCAGCTCTCAACAGGGGGGAGATACGCAGTATTTT. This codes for CASSSQQGGDTQYF.

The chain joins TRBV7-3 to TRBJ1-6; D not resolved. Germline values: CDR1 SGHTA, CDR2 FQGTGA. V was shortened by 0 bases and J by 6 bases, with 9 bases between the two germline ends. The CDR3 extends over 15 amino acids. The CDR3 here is CASSLTGRSNSPLHF. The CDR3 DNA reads TGTGCCAGCAGCTTAACGGGCAGGTCTAATTCACCCCTCCACTTT.

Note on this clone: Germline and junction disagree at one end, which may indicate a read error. The CDR3, as DNA: TGTGCCAGCAGTTTAGATGGCTCTGGGGCCAACGTGCTGACTTTC. Residues: CASSLDGSGANVLTF. The V gene is TRBV28, the J gene TRBJ2-6; TRBD1 might be the D (5 bases). The CDR3 is made up of 15 amino acids. Looked up from germline, CDR1 is MDHEN and CDR2 is SYDVKM. Full variable domain (outside the CDR3, taken from reference TRBV28 and TRBJ2-6): DVKVTQSSRYLVKRTGEKVFLECVQDMDHENMFWYRQDPGLGLRLIYFSYDVKMKEKGDIPEGYSVSREKKERFSLILESASTNQTSMYLCASSLDGSGANVLTFGAGSRLTVL.

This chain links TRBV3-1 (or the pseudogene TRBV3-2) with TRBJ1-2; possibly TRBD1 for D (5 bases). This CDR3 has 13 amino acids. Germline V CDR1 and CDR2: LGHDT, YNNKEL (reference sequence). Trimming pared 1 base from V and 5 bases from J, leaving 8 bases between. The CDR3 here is CASSQGTKYGYTF. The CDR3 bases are TGTGCCAGCAGCCAAGGGACAAAGTATGGCTACACCTTC.

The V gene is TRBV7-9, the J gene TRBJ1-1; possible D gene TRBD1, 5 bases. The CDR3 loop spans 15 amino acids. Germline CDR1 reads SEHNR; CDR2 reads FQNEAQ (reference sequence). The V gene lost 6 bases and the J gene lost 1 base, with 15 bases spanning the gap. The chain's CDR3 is CASRTTQDRNTEAFF. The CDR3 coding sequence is TGTGCCAGCAGGACCACGCAAGACAGGAACACTGAAGCTTTCTTT.

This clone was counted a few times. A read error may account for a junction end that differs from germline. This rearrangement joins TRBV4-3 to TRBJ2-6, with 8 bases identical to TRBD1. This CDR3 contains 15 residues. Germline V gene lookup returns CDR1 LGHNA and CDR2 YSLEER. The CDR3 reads CASSQQGAGANVLTF. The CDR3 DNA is TGCGCCAGCAGCCAACAGGGGGCTGGGGCCAACGTGCTGACTTTC.

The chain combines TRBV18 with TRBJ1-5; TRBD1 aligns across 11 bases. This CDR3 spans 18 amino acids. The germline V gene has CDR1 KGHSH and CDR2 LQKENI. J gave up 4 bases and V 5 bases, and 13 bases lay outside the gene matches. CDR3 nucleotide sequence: TGTGCCAGCTCAAACGACCCCGGGGACAGGGGGATAAATCAGCCCCAGCATTTT. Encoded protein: CASSNDPGDRGINQPQHF.

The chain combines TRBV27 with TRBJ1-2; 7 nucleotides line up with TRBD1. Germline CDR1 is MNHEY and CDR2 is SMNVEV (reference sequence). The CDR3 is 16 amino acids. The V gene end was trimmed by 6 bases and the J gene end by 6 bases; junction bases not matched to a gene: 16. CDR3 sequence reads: CASRDPSGTVGDGYTF. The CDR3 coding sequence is TGTGCCAGCAGAGATCCCTCCGGGACAGTGGGGGATGGCTACACCTTC.

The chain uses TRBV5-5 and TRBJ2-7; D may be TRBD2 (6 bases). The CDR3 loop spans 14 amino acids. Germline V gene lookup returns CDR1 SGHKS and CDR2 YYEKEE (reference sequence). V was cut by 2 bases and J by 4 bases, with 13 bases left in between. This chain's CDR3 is CASSFRELRYEQYF. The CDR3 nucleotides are TGTGCCAGCAGCTTCCGGGAGTTGCGGTACGAGCAGTACTTC.

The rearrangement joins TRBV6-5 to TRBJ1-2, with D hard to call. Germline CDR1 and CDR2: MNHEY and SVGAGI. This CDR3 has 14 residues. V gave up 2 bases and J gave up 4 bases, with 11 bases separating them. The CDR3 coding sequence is TGTGCCAGCAGTTACCCGGGGAATAGCTATGGCTACACCTTC. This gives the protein CASSYPGNSYGYTF.

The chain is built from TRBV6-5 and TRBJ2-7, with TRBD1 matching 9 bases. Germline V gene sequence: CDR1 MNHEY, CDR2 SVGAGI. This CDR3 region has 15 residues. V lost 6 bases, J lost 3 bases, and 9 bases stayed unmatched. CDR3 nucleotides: TGTGCCAGCAGGGCCATCCCGGGACAGGGCTACGAGCAGTACTTC. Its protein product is CASRAIPGQGYEQYF.